This T cell receptor beta chain was sequenced in a study of blood T cell repertoires in COVID-19 (dated by TCRdb to about 2020). With regard to the full study: Collaborator samples came from the United States, Italy and Spain and covered acute and convalescent phases of COVID-19. Where HLA class I and class II types were available, the types were taken from metadata supplied by the sample provider, not from assay-based typing. The repertoires were released in a freely available public database meant as a resource for research on the immune response to SARS-CoV-2. A de-identified subject ID, COVID-19 status, age in years and sex were almost always included in the sample metadata. The samples were drawn from the first 160 participants of the ongoing ImmuneRACE study and from 1,254 subjects provided by 6 global collaborators. Deeply sampled blood TCRbeta repertoires from subjects exposed to, actively infected with, or recovered from COVID-19 were included in the dataset. The material from the prospective study consisted of cDNA or gDNA derived from T cells, B-cell-depleted T cells, or PBMCs. What the study reported, not specific to this receptor: The quantity of clinical and demographic metadata differed by source and by participant and was supplied without curation.

Each collaborating institution followed its own protocols to collect whole blood in K2EDTA tubes. For TCRbeta analysis, collaborators shipped samples in one of three forms: frozen whole blood, isolated PBMCs, or DNA extracted from either of those sample types. Details on this clone: Its binding antigen is unknown. It has no much larger one-base neighbor in the sample; base qualities were not kept.

The V end gives up 5 bases and the J end 5 bases, leaving 10 bases in the junction not matched to a gene. CDR1 and CDR2 were assigned from the germline V gene as SGHAT and FQNNGV. CDR3 length: 17 amino acids, cysteine to phenylalanine. The read is trimmed to its CDR3 DNA, 51 bases read in frame from base 1. TCRbeta CDR3 regions were amplified from genomic DNA using the immunoSEQ Assay, a bias-controlled multiplex PCR. The original methods were these. Within the assay, amplification of reference gene primers was used to estimate how many nucleated cells each sample contained. To quantify the absolute abundance of each unique TCRbeta CDR3 rearrangement, sequence reads were collapsed and filtered. Productive Simpson clonality was computed per sample as the square root of Simpson's diversity index over productive rearrangements. What TCRdb holds here is the immuneACCESS table cut down to in-frame rearrangements. Part of the clones is not present; checked against another copy, under half of the missing clones reflect an unresolved V gene, and the others are unexplained. The V and J calls and clone size come from that table; D and trimming were worked out from the DNA. The sample has 30,000 to 45,000 clones on record, roughly 87% of them singletons. Of the sample, 7% to 7.5% falls within the top ten clones.

Sequenced material: peripheral blood. Recombination connected TRBV11-2 to TRBJ2-7, with 15 bases aligning to TRBD2. The sequence was obtained from a human donor in a cohort sampled during active COVID-19. The CDR3 has the sequence CASSPRTSGRASHEQYF. The DNA sequence is TGTGCCAGCAGCCCCAGGACTAGCGGGAGGGCTTCGCACGAGCAGTACTTC. Extended through the reference TRBV11-2 and TRBJ2-7 proteins, this CDR3 yields the full variable domain: EAGVAQSPRYKIIEKRQSVAFWCNPISGHATLYWYQQILGQGPKLLIQFQNNGVVDDSQLPKDRFSAERLKGVDSTLKIQPAKLEDSAVYLCASSPRTSGRASHEQYFGPGTRLTVT.